Listed here are 8 T cell receptor beta chains from one sample, sequenced in a study of cytomegalovirus exposure and HLA in healthy donors. A multiplex PCR was run with 60 Vbeta primers and 13 Jbeta primers. Data came from immunoSEQ multiplex PCR; TCRdb stores just in-frame clones and leaves some out. The profile covers 110,000 to 150,000 clones, with less than 85% appearing a single time and 8.8% taken by the ten largest. The sequenced material came from PBMCs. These receptors came from a woman between 50 and 59 years old in good health and CMV-seropositive.

The chain joins TRBV5-1 to TRBJ1-2; D unresolved. Trimming took off 0 bases at V and 2 bases at J, with 5 bases between the two ends. Looked up from germline, CDR1 is SGHRS and CDR2 is YFSETQ. The CDR3 is 13 amino acids. Here the CDR3 DNA reads TGCGCCAGCAGCTTGGGGCCGAACTATGGCTACACCTTC. Amino acid sequence: CASSLGPNYGYTF.

The chain employs TRBV2 and TRBJ2-3; D is undetermined. Looked up from germline, CDR1 is SNHLY and CDR2 is FYNNEI. Trimming cost V 6 bases and J 0 bases, with 4 bases left between them. The CDR3 sequence is 12 residues long. The CDR3 coding sequence is TGTGCCAGCAGAACTAGCACAGATACGCAGTATTTT. This codes for CASRTSTDTQYF. The variable domain in full, with the rest retrieved from reference TRBV2 and TRBJ2-3, is EPEVTQTPSHQVTQMGQEVILRCVPISNHLYFYWYRQILGQKVEFLVSFYNNEISEKSEIFDDQFSVERPDGSNFTLKIRSTKLEDSAMYFCASRTSTDTQYFGPGTRLTVL.

The chain has TRBV28 and TRBJ2-5; D unclear. There are 12 residues in the CDR3. Germline V gives CDR1 MDHEN, CDR2 SYDVKM. The V end was cut by 7 bases, the J end by 7 bases, with 13 bases between. The chain's CDR3 is CASTGPMGTQYF. DNA of the CDR3: TGTGCCAGCACAGGTCCCATGGGGACCCAGTACTTC. The variable domain in full, completed from reference TRBV28 and TRBJ2-5, reads DVKVTQSSRYLVKRTGEKVFLECVQDMDHENMFWYRQDPGLGLRLIYFSYDVKMKEKGDIPEGYSVSREKKERFSLILESASTNQTSMYLCASTGPMGTQYFGPGTRLLVL.

This clone was observed once. The chain is built from TRBV19 and TRBJ1-2; D might be TRBD1 (5 bases). The CDR3 loop spans 13 amino acids. Between the trimmed V and J ends, which lost 3 bases and 4 bases, there was a span of 9 bases. The germline V gene encodes CDR1 LNHDA and CDR2 SQIVND (reference sequence). CDR3: CASSMQGFYGYTF. The CDR3 region has the DNA TGTGCCAGTAGTATGCAGGGCTTCTATGGCTACACCTTC.

The rearrangement joins TRBV19 to TRBJ2-7, with 9 nucleotides matching TRBD1. The CDR3 extends over 14 amino acids. V shed 5 bases, J shed 2 bases, and the junction held 4 bases outside the gene matches. CDR1 LNHDA and CDR2 SQIVND come from the germline V gene (reference sequence). The CDR3 sequence is CASSGGQGPYEQYF. The CDR3, as DNA: TGTGCCAGTAGTGGAGGACAGGGGCCCTACGAGCAGTACTTC.

The chain couples TRBV27 to TRBJ2-5; the match to TRBD2 covers 9 bases. Near its end, the DNA agrees better with TRBJ2-7, so the J call may be wrong. Germline V gene lookup returns CDR1 MNHEY and CDR2 SMNVEV (reference sequence). This CDR3 has 16 amino acids. CDR3 sequence: CASSLDVGGGAYEQYF. Here the CDR3 DNA reads TGTGCCAGCAGTTTGGACGTTGGCGGGGGGGCCTACGAGCAGTACTTC.

The gene calls are TRBV5-1 and TRBJ2-5; 10 nucleotides agree with TRBD1. Germline V CDR1 and CDR2: SGHRS, YFSETQ. The CDR3 contains 18 residues. V gave up 0 bases and J gave up 0 bases; unmatched junction bases: 8. The CDR3 here is CASSLVVRDRGYQETQYF. CDR3 coding DNA: TGCGCCAGCAGCTTGGTGGTTCGGGACAGGGGCTACCAAGAGACCCAGTACTTC. Full variable domain (missing parts from reference TRBV5-1 and TRBJ2-5): KAGVTQTPRYLIKTRGQQVTLSCSPISGHRSVSWYQQTPGQGLQFLFEYFSETQRNKGNFPGRFSGRQFSNSRSEMNVSTLELGDSALYLCASSLVVRDRGYQETQYFGPGTRLLVL.

The gene calls are TRBV6-1 and TRBJ1-4; 7 bases line up with TRBD1. CDR3 size: 14 residues. From germline, CDR1 is MNHNS and CDR2 SASEGT. Trimming took 8 bases from V and 7 from J; bases not matched to a gene: 10. CDR3 sequence (DNA): TGTGCCAGCGATCGCAGGGGGGTAAGTGAAAAACTGTTTTTT. It yields the protein CASDRRGVSEKLFF.